The rows below give T cell receptor beta chains drawn from one sample of a study of T cell changes during pregnancy in multiple sclerosis. Assay: immunoSEQ multiplex PCR; the TCRdb copy retains only in-frame clones and omits some. The table records about 80,000 clones, just over 90% of them present only once. The specimen comprised peripheral blood, sampled before pregnancy. The receptors come from a female donor with multiple sclerosis, enrolled in a pregnancy study. Each CDR3 is given with its conserved first and last residue. D genes are given only for firm matches. Only part of the rows carry a size: once, few, many, or a class if the clone is expanded.

size | J | V | D | CDR3 | DNA
NA | TRBJ1-5 | TRBV4-1 | NA | CASSPGNEQPQHF | TGCGCCAGCAGCCCGGGTAATGAGCAGCCCCAGCATTTT
NA | TRBJ1-4 | TRBV2 | NA | CASTRGPDEKLFF | TGTGCCAGCACCCGAGGGCCCGATGAAAAACTGTTTTTT
NA | TRBJ1-4 | TRBV5-4 | NA | CASSKAGSSEKLFF | TGTGCCAGCAGCAAGGCGGGGTCCTCTGAAAAACTGTTTTTT
NA | TRBJ2-2 | TRBV7-3 | TRBD2 | CASSKTSGLAGGELFF | TGTGCCAGCAGCAAAACCTCCGGACTAGCGGGGGGGGAGCTGTTTTTT
NA | TRBJ1-2 | TRBV6-1 | TRBD1 | CASSEDRTGHGYTF | TGTGCCAGCAGTGAAGACCGGACAGGACATGGCTACACCTTC
few | TRBJ1-2 | TRBV5-6 | NA | CASSLGGANYGYTF | TGTGCCAGCAGCTTGGGGGGAGCTAACTATGGCTACACCTTC
once | TRBJ1-5 | TRBV6-5 | NA | CASSSGVSNQPQHF | TGTGCCAGCAGTTCGGGGGTTAGCAATCAGCCCCAGCATTTT
NA | TRBJ1-1 | TRBV6-5 | NA | CASSYGYQGTTEAFF | TGTGCCAGCAGTTACGGTTACCAGGGCACCACTGAAGCTTTCTTT
NA | TRBJ1-4 | TRBV28 | TRBD1 | CASSLRGQGVGEKLFF | TGTGCCAGCAGTCTCCGGGGGCAGGGGGTAGGGGAAAAACTGTTTTTT
NA | TRBJ1-2 | TRBV29-1 | TRBD1 | CSVVDRGLPRNPYGYTF | TGCAGCGTTGTTGACAGGGGGCTTCCTAGGAACCCATATGGCTACACCTTC
NA | TRBJ1-2 | TRBV7-3 | NA | CASSLSGARDGYTF | TGTGCCAGCAGCTTATCAGGGGCCCGTGATGGCTACACCTTC
NA | TRBJ1-1 | TRBV5-4 | NA | CASSLALPGTEAFF | TGTGCCAGCAGCTTGGCCCTCCCAGGCACTGAAGCTTTCTTT
NA | TRBJ2-3 | TRBV4-1 | NA | CASSQAGSGTDTQYF | TGCGCCAGCAGCCAAGCCGGTAGCGGCACAGATACGCAGTATTTT
NA | TRBJ1-2 | TRBV7-9 | NA | CASSLAPESNGYTF | TGTGCCAGCAGCTTAGCTCCCGAAAGCAATGGCTACACCTTC
NA | TRBJ1-2 | TRBV29-1 | NA | CSVEGEGEGYTF | TGCAGCGTTGAGGGGGAGGGTGAGGGCTACACCTTC
NA | TRBJ1-3 | TRBV13 | NA | CASSLVHGGPSGNTIYF | TGTGCCAGCAGCTTAGTTCACGGGGGGCCGTCTGGAAACACCATATATTTT
NA | TRBJ2-7 | TRBV6-1 | TRBD2 | CASSEGGGGLGYEQYF | TGTGCCAGCAGTGAGGGTGGGGGGGGTCTAGGGTACGAGCAGTACTTC
NA | TRBJ2-1 | TRBV7-3 | NA | CASSFRGGSYNEQFF | TGTGCCAGCAGCTTCAGGGGTGGGTCCTACAATGAGCAGTTCTTC
NA | TRBJ1-5 | TRBV6-1 | NA | CASRQVNQPQHF | TGTGCCAGCAGACAGGTTAATCAGCCCCAGCATTTT
once | TRBJ1-2 | TRBV19 | TRBD1 | CASSIGSRDRETDGYTF | TGTGCCAGTAGTATAGGGAGTCGTGACAGGGAAACGGATGGCTACACCTTC
NA | TRBJ2-1 | TRBV19 | NA | CASSIGGAHYNEQFF | TGTGCCAGTAGTATAGGCGGGGCCCACTACAATGAGCAGTTCTTC
NA | TRBJ2-1 | TRBV6-6 | NA | CASSYSTQGNEQFF | TGTGCCAGCAGTTACTCAACACAGGGTAATGAGCAGTTCTTC
NA | TRBJ1-3 | TRBV18 | TRBD1 | CASSPLGQGGNTIYF | TGTGCCAGCTCACCACTGGGACAGGGTGGAAACACCATATATTTT
NA | TRBJ1-1 | TRBV5-1 | TRBD1 | CASSLAGTGFTEAFF | TGCGCCAGCAGCTTGGCAGGGACAGGGTTCACTGAAGCTTTCTTT
once | TRBJ2-1 | TRBV5-1 | TRBD2 | CASSMTSGGYNEQFF | TGCGCCAGCAGCATGACTAGCGGGGGCTACAATGAGCAGTTCTTC
once | TRBJ2-5 | TRBV7-9 | TRBD2 | CASSWGTGGFLETQYF | TGTGCCAGCAGCTGGGGGACGGGGGGTTTCTTAGAGACCCAGTACTTC
NA | TRBJ1-1 | TRBV30 | NA | CAWRVRGTEAFF | TGTGCCTGGAGGGTCCGGGGGACTGAAGCTTTCTTT
NA | TRBJ1-2 | TRBV27 | NA | CASSLTQGFGANYGYTF | TGTGCCAGCAGTTTGACCCAAGGATTTGGAGCTAACTATGGCTACACCTTC
once | TRBJ2-7 | TRBV10-3 | NA | CAISGTRISTYEQYF | TGTGCCATCAGCGGGACTCGGATCTCGACCTACGAGCAGTACTTC
NA | TRBJ1-1 | TRBV19 | NA | CASTFGPTEAFF | TGTGCCAGTACCTTCGGTCCCACTGAAGCTTTCTTT
NA | TRBJ1-1 | TRBV9 | NA | CASSQGTNTEAFF | TGTGCCAGCAGCCAGGGGACGAACACTGAAGCTTTCTTT
once | TRBJ1-2 | TRBV19 | NA | CASSSPLGGLGYGYTF | TGTGCCAGTAGTAGCCCCCTCGGGGGGTTGGGCTATGGCTACACCTTC
NA | TRBJ1-3 | TRBV30 | NA | CAWITTGIHSGNTIYF | TGTGCCTGGATCACCACCGGGATACACTCTGGAAACACCATATATTTT
NA | TRBJ1-5 | TRBV19 | NA | CASSTSWESNQPQHF | TGTGCCAGTAGTACCTCCTGGGAGAGCAATCAGCCCCAGCATTTT
NA | TRBJ2-1 | TRBV7-6 | TRBD1 | CASSLARLRTGSNEQFF | TGTGCCAGCAGCTTAGCCCGGCTGAGGACAGGGAGTAATGAGCAGTTCTTC
NA | TRBJ1-1 | TRBV7-9 | NA | CASSKGSGGAFF | TGTGCCAGCAGTAAGGGTAGCGGTGGAGCTTTCTTT
NA | TRBJ1-1 | TRBV6-1 | NA | CASSRLGLRRTEAFF | TGTGCCAGCAGCAGGCTGGGACTGAGAAGGACTGAAGCTTTCTTT
NA | TRBJ2-7 | TRBV11-2 | TRBD1 | CATGQVLNEQYF | TGTGCCACCGGACAGGTCTTGAACGAGCAGTACTTC
NA | TRBJ1-1 | TRBV29-1 | NA | CSVVSRMDITEAFF | TGCAGCGTTGTGTCCAGGATGGATATTACTGAAGCTTTCTTT
NA | TRBJ2-7 | TRBV5-1 | TRBD1 | CASSGVAGTGGYEQYF | TGCGCCAGCAGCGGTGTAGCGGGGACAGGGGGCTACGAGCAGTACTTC
NA | TRBJ1-6 | TRBV7-2 | NA | CATGTSLFNNYSPLHF | TGTGCCACTGGGACAAGCCTCTTTAATAATTATTCACCCCTCCACTTT
few | TRBJ1-3 | TRBV19 | NA | CACRHLSSGNTIYF | TGTGCCTGCAGACACCTGTCCTCTGGAAACACCATATATTTT
NA | TRBJ2-2 | TRBV2 | NA | CASSGSVSTGELFF | TGTGCCAGCAGTGGCTCGGTTAGCACCGGGGAGCTGTTTTTT
NA | TRBJ2-2 | TRBV6-6 | TRBD1 | CASRTGTALTGELFF | TGTGCCAGCAGAACCGGGACAGCCCTCACCGGGGAGCTGTTTTTT
once | TRBJ1-1 | TRBV11-2 | NA | CASSLDGANTEAFF | TGTGCCAGCAGCTTGGATGGGGCGAACACTGAAGCTTTCTTT
NA | TRBJ2-7 | TRBV2 | TRBD2 | CASSDILAATLSYEQYF | TGTGCCAGCAGTGATATACTAGCGGCCACCCTTTCCTACGAGCAGTACTTC
NA | TRBJ2-1 | TRBV5-4 | NA | CASSDAGTFINEQFF | TGTGCCAGCAGCGATGCCGGGACATTTATTAATGAGCAGTTCTTC
NA | TRBJ2-1 | TRBV19 | NA | CASSLSIDEQFF | TGTGCCAGTAGCCTTAGCATCGATGAGCAGTTCTTC
NA | TRBJ2-5 | TRBV25-1 | TRBD1 | CASRAAGTGTTGETQYF | TGTGCCAGCAGAGCTGCCGGGACAGGGACTACAGGGGAGACCCAGTACTTC
NA | TRBJ2-5 | TRBV14 | NA | CASSQARLRETQYF | TGTGCCAGCAGCCAAGCGAGGTTACGGGAGACCCAGTACTTC
NA | TRBJ2-1 | TRBV2 | NA | CASRRTGGSYNEQFF | TGTGCCAGCAGACGGACTGGGGGCAGCTACAATGAGCAGTTCTTC
NA | TRBJ1-1 | TRBV19 | TRBD1 | CASSGDRAHTEAFF | TGTGCCAGTAGTGGCGACAGGGCCCACACTGAAGCTTTCTTT
NA | TRBJ2-1 | TRBV7-8 | NA | CASSPTRGFNEQFF | TGTGCCAGCAGCCCCACCCGGGGGTTCAATGAGCAGTTCTTC
NA | TRBJ1-4 | TRBV7-9 | TRBD1 | CASSQTQGIDEKLFF | TGTGCCAGCAGCCAGACACAGGGGATTGATGAAAAACTGTTTTTT
NA | TRBJ1-5 | TRBV6-5 | NA | CASSLSAMGGPQHF | TGTGCCAGCAGCCTAAGCGCCATGGGTGGGCCCCAGCATTTT